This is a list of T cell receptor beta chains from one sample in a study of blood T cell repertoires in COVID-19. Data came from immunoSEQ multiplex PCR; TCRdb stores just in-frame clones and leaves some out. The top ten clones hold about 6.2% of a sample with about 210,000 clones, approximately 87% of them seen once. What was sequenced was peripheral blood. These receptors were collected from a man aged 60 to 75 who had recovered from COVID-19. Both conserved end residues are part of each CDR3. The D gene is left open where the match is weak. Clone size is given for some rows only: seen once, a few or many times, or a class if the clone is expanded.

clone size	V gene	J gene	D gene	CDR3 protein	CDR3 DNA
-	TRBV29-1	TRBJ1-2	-	CSVEHGAYGYTF	TGCAGCGTTGAACATGGGGCGTATGGCTACACCTTC
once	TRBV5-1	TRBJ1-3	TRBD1	CASSWGQGQGGNTIYF	TGCGCCAGCAGCTGGGGACAGGGGCAGGGTGGAAACACCATATATTTT
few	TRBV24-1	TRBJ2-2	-	CATSDPIGVGELFF	TGTGCCACCAGTGACCCTATAGGGGTCGGGGAGCTGTTTTTT
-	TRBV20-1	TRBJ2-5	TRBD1	CSASPGQEQETQYF	TGCAGTGCTAGTCCGGGACAGGAACAAGAGACCCAGTACTTC
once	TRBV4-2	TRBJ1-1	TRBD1	CASSQGQGAGTEAFF	TGTGCCAGCAGCCAAGGTCAGGGGGCCGGCACTGAAGCTTTCTTT
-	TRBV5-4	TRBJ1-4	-	CASSTGEGVNEKLFF	TGTGCCAGCAGCACCGGCGAGGGGGTTAATGAAAAACTGTTTTTT
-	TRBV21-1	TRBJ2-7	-	CASDRDYEQYF	TGTGCCAGCGATCGGGACTACGAGCAGTACTTC
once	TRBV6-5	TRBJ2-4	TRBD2	CASSYSLAGGPGIQYF	TGTGCCAGCAGTTACTCCCTAGCGGGGGGGCCAGGCATTCAGTACTTC
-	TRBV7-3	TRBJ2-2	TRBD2	CASSPGGTPNTGELFF	TGTGCCAGCAGCCCCGGGGGGACCCCAAACACCGGGGAGCTGTTTTTT
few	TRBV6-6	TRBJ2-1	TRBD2	CAGGDSYNEQFF	TGTGCCGGGGGGGACTCCTACAATGAGCAGTTCTTC
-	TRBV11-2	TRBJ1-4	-	CASSSNEKLFF	TGTGCCAGCAGCTCGAATGAAAAACTGTTTTTT
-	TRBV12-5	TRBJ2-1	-	CASGSPIRDEQFF	TGTGCTAGTGGTTCCCCGATTAGAGATGAGCAGTTCTTC
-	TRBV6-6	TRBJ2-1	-	CASRGTGVTYEQFF	TGTGCCAGCAGGGGGACTGGGGTTACTTATGAGCAGTTCTTC
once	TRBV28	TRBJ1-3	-	CGSYTGNTIYF	TGTGGGTCCTATACTGGAAACACCATATATTTT
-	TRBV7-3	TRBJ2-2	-	CASSLSPENTGELFF	TGTGCCAGCAGCTTAAGCCCAGAGAACACCGGGGAGCTGTTTTTT